These 20 T cell receptor beta chains share one sample of origin, sequenced in a study of T-cell reconstitution after alpha-beta-depleted transplantation in children. Unique molecular identifiers were incorporated during preparation of the TCRbeta library. Using its own MiXCR run on the PCR reads, TCRdb lists one record per CDR3 protein. The data contain 98,000 or so distinct CDR3 sequences, more than 20% of them singletons. The input for sequencing was PBMCs, taken before TCRalphabeta/CD19-depleted stem cell transplant. The receptors were gathered from a boy aged 2 to 10 with acute lymphoblastic leukemia, due to receive a stem cell transplant.

The chain links TRBV30 to TRBJ2-5, with D maybe TRBD2 (5 bases). The ends were cut back, 5 bases at V and 5 bases at J, with 15 bases in the middle. The V gene's germline CDR1 is GTSNPN and CDR2 SVGIG (reference sequence). CDR3 length equals 13 residues. The CDR3 sequence: CAWDFRRGETQYF. Written as DNA, the CDR3 is TGTGCCTGGGACTTTCGTCGAGGGGAGACCCAGTACTTC. Full variable domain (missing parts from reference TRBV30 and TRBJ2-5): SQTIHQWPATLVQPVGSPLSLECTVEGTSNPNLYWYRQAAGRGLQLLFYSVGIGQISSEVPQNLSASRPQDRQFILSSKKLLLSDSGFYLCAWDFRRGETQYFGPGTRLLVL.

This chain uses TRBV5-1 with TRBJ2-3; D not resolved. V was shortened by 0 bases and J by 1 base, with 12 bases between the two germline ends. Germline V gene data show CDR1 as SGHRS and CDR2 as YFSETQ. The CDR3 is made up of 16 amino acids. The CDR3 DNA reads as TGCGCCAGCAGCTTGGGACAACATGAGGGCACAGATACGCAGTATTTT. Residues: CASSLGQHEGTDTQYF.

There are a few counts of this clonotype. This chain connects TRBV20-1 to TRBJ2-5; D ambiguous. The V and J ends lost 5 bases and 7 bases respectively, with 8 bases between them. CDR1 is DFQATT, CDR2 SNEGSKA, per germline (reference sequence). The CDR3 totals 10 residues. The CDR3 nucleotides read TGCAGTGCTGCGATTGGGACCCAGTACTTC. Translation: CSAAIGTQYF.

This clonotype occurred a few times. The chain joins TRBV9 to TRBJ2-7, with 7 bases identical to TRBD1. This CDR3 is 17 amino acids long. The V gene end was trimmed by 0 bases and the J gene end by 1 base; junction bases not matched to a gene: 10. Germline V gene sequence: CDR1 SGDLS, CDR2 YYNGEE. CDR3 protein: CASSVEATGTLSYEQYF. The CDR3 nucleotides are TGTGCCAGCAGCGTAGAGGCGACAGGGACCCTTTCCTACGAGCAGTACTTC.

The chain has TRBV20-1 and TRBJ2-5; possible D gene TRBD2, 6 bases. Germline V CDR1 and CDR2: DFQATT, SNEGSKA (reference sequence). Trimming took 8 bases from V and 5 from J, leaving 21 bases between them. The CDR3 sequence is 14 residues long. Here the CDR3 reads CSLLSSGGEETQYF. For the CDR3, the DNA is TGCAGTCTACTTAGTAGCGGAGGGGAGGAGACCCAGTACTTC.

In regard to this clonotype: Relative to the germline gene, one junction end is altered; a read error may explain this. V usage is TRBV25-1 and J usage is TRBJ2-1; 7 nucleotides match TRBD1. CDR3 length: 15 residues. The V gene's germline CDR1 is MGHDK and CDR2 SYGVNS. CDR3 nucleotides: TGTGCCAGCCGTGACCCGGGACAGTCCTACAATGAGCAGTTCTTC. Its protein product is CASRDPGQSYNEQFF.

This sequence joins TRBV20-1 and TRBJ1-5; 8 bases align to TRBD1. The ends lost 6 bases at V and 6 bases at J; junction bases unmatched: 13. This CDR3 contains 15 residues. Germline lookup yields CDR1 DFQATT and CDR2 SNEGSKA (reference sequence). CDR3 DNA sequence: TGCAGTGCGGGAGTAACAGGGGGAAGTAGTCAGCCCCAGCATTTT. It encodes CSAGVTGGSSQPQHF.

A few counts support this clonotype. This chain uses TRBV23-1 with TRBJ2-7; a possible D gene is TRBD1 (6 bases). TRBV23-1 is flagged as an ORF with uncertain function. The CDR3 is 15 residues long. V was trimmed by 2 bases and J by 0 bases, leaving 11 bases between them. Here the CDR3 reads CASSQTDRSSYEQYF. In DNA form, the CDR3 reads TGCGCCAGCAGTCAAACGGACAGAAGCTCCTACGAGCAGTACTTC.

In this sample, this clonotype turned up a few times. This chain uses TRBV7-9 with TRBJ2-5; no reliable D call. Between the trimmed V and J ends, which lost 4 bases and 5 bases, there was a span of 20 bases. This CDR3 region has 16 residues. Germline CDR1 SEHNR, CDR2 FQNEAQ (reference sequence). The CDR3 DNA sequence: TGTGCCAGCAGCTCCCTTTCCCGGAAGGACGGGGAGACCCAGTACTTC. Translation: CASSSLSRKDGETQYF.

The chain employs TRBV6-2 or TRBV6-3 and TRBJ2-1, with 10 nucleotides matching TRBD2. The CDR3 is 14 amino acids. The germline gives CDR1 MNHEY, CDR2 SVGEGT. The trim removed 8 bases at V and 4 bases at J, leaving 5 bases unmatched. The CDR3 here is CASGRTSGYNEQFF. CDR3 DNA sequence: TGTGCCAGCGGCCGGACTAGCGGATACAATGAGCAGTTCTTC.

The rearrangement uses TRBV24-1 and TRBJ2-1; D may be TRBD2 (7 bases). Germline loops: CDR1 KGHDR, CDR2 SFDVKD. The CDR3 runs 19 residues. The V end was cut by 5 bases, the J end by 6 bases, with 28 bases between. The CDR3 region is CATSVASGGGVSGANEQFF. The CDR3 coding sequence is TGTGCCACCAGTGTGGCTAGCGGAGGGGGGGTATCCGGAGCCAATGAGCAGTTCTTC.

This clonotype was detected many times. CDR3 bases: TGCAGCGTTGGGAGGCAGAACAATGAGCAGTTCTTC. Translating it yields CSVGRQNNEQFF. This chain uses TRBV29-1 with TRBJ2-1, with D perhaps matching TRBD2 (5 bases). The CDR3 sequence is 12 residues long. Trimming left V 4 bases short and J 5 bases short, with 9 bases between. From germline, CDR1 is SQVTM and CDR2 ANQGSEA.

This clonotype was seen a handful of times. The J gene is TRBJ2-7, the V gene TRBV3-1; D unclear. V lost 8 bases and J lost 0, with 14 bases in between. Germline CDR1 is LGHDT and CDR2 is YNNKEL (reference sequence). The CDR3 sequence is 14 residues long. The CDR3 here is CASLGHSNSYEQYF. The CDR3 nucleotides read TGTGCCAGCCTCGGGCACAGTAACTCCTACGAGCAGTACTTC.

Here the CDR3 reads CSASDRMGKDTQYF. In nucleotides, the CDR3 is TGCAGTGCTAGCGACAGGATGGGTAAAGATACGCAGTATTTT. The chain combines TRBV20-1 with TRBJ2-3, with D perhaps TRBD1 (6 bases). The ends were cut back, 3 bases at V and 5 bases at J, with 15 bases in the middle. CDR3 length equals 14 residues. CDR1 DFQATT and CDR2 SNEGSKA come from the germline V gene (reference sequence).

This clonotype occurred many times. The V gene is TRBV29-1, the J gene TRBJ2-7, with 9 nucleotides matching TRBD1. The germline V gene encodes CDR1 SQVTM and CDR2 ANQGSEA. The CDR3 totals 14 residues. J gave up 0 bases and V 3 bases, and 3 bases lay outside the gene matches. The CDR3 sequence is CSVDRTGASYEQYF. The CDR3 region has the DNA TGCAGCGTTGATAGGACAGGGGCCTCCTACGAGCAGTACTTC.

The CDR3 is CASSQSGGANSTDTQYF. DNA of the CDR3: TGTGCCAGCAGCCAATCCGGAGGGGCTAATAGCACAGATACGCAGTATTTT. The chain uses TRBV3-1 and TRBJ2-3, with a possible D match to TRBD2 (6 bases). V lost 2 bases and J 0 bases, leaving 15 bases between the germline ends. Germline-derived CDR1 and CDR2 are LGHDT and YNNKEL (reference sequence). This CDR3 comprises 17 residues.

CDR3 amino acids: CASSPRRAGGTYNEQFF. CDR3 DNA sequence: TGTGCCAGCAGCCCCCGCAGGGCGGGAGGGACCTACAATGAGCAGTTCTTC. The chain is built from TRBV6-1 and TRBJ2-1, with TRBD2 matching 9 bases. V lost 6 bases to trimming and J lost 2 bases; unmatched junction nucleotides: 11. The CDR3 extends over 17 amino acids. Germline V gene lookup returns CDR1 MNHNS and CDR2 SASEGT.

This clonotype has more than one count but fewer than ten. The chain recombines TRBV21-1 with TRBJ2-2. TRBV21-1 is assigned pseudogene status. This CDR3 has 17 amino acids. The CDR3 reads CASSNPPVGANTGELFF. The CDR3 DNA is TGTGCCAGCAGCAATCCACCCGTCGGGGCTAACACCGGGGAGCTGTTTTTT.

The CDR3 nucleotides are TGCGCCAGCAGCTTATCAGGGAAGACTGAAGCTTTCTTT. Translated: CASSLSGKTEAFF. The chain carries TRBV5-1 and TRBJ1-1; D is possibly TRBD1 (5 bases). V gave up 2 bases and J gave up 5 bases, with 10 bases separating them. In germline, CDR1 is SGHRS, CDR2 YFSETQ. There are 13 residues in the CDR3.

This clonotype was counted many times. This rearrangement joins TRBV12-3 or TRBV12-4 to TRBJ2-5; 7 nucleotides agree with TRBD2. This CDR3 is built from 15 residues. J gave up 4 bases and V 5 bases, and 10 bases lay outside the gene matches. CDR3: CASSPRTSVRETQYF. CDR3 coding DNA: TGTGCCAGCAGTCCTCGGACTAGTGTCAGAGAGACCCAGTACTTC.